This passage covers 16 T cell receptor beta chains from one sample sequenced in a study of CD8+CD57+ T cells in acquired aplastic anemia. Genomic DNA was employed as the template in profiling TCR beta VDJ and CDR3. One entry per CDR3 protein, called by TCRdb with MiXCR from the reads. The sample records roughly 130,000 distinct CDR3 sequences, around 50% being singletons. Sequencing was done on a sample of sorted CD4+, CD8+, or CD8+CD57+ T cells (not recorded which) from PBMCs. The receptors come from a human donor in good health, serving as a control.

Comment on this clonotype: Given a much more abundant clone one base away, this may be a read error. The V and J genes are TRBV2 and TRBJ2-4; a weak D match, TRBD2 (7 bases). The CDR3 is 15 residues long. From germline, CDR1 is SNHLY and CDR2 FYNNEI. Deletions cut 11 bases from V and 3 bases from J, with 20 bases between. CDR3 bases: TGTGCCTGCGGGTTTCGGGGGGCTGGCAAAAACATTCAGTACTTC. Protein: CACGFRGAGKNIQYF.

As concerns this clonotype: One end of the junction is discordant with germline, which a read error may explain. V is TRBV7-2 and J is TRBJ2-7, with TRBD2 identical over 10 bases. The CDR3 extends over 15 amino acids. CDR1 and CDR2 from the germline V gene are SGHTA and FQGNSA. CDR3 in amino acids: CASSIAGGNLYEQYF. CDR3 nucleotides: TGTGCCAGCAGCATAGCGGGGGGCAACCTTTACGAGCAGTACTTC.

The CDR3 DNA follows: TGTGCCAGCAGCCTAATAGCGGGGGCGGGCACAGATACGCAGTATTTT. Protein product: CASSLIAGAGTDTQYF. The V and J genes are TRBV11-2 and TRBJ2-3; 9 bases fit TRBD2. This CDR3 is 16 amino acids long. The germline gives CDR1 SGHAT, CDR2 FQNNGV. The junction had 7 bases not matched to a gene; V was cut back by 5 bases and J by 1 base.

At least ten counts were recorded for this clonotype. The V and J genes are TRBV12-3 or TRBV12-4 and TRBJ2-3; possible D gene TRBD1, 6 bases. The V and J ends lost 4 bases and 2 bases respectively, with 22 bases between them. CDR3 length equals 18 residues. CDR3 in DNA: TGTGCCAGCAGTTCCATTTGGGTAACAGGGAGCCACACAGATACGCAGTATTTT. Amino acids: CASSSIWVTGSHTDTQYF.

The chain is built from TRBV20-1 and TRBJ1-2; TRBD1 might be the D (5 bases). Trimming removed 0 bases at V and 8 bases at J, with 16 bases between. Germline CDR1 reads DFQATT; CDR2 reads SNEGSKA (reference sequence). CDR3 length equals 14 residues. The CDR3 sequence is CSARDREVGGGYTF. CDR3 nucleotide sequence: TGCAGTGCTAGAGACAGGGAAGTGGGTGGCGGCTACACCTTC.

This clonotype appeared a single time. As DNA, the CDR3 is TGTGCCAGCAGCTTGAGGCTAGCAAATGAAGCTTTCTTT. This codes for CASSLRLANEAFF. V is TRBV19 and J is TRBJ1-1; no definite D call. Deletions cut 9 bases from V and 7 bases from J, with 18 bases between. This CDR3 has 13 amino acids. Germline V lookup: CDR1 LNHDA, CDR2 SQIVND (reference sequence).

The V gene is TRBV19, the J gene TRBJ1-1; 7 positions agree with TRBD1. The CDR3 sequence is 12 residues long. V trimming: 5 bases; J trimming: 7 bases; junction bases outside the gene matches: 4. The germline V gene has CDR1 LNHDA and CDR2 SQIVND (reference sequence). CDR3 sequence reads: CASSVGQVEAFF. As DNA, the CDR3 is TGTGCCAGTAGTGTCGGACAGGTTGAAGCTTTCTTT.

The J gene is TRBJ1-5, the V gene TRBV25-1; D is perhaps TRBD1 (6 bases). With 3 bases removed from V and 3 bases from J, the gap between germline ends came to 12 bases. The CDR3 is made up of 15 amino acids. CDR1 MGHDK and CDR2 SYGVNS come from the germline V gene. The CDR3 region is CASSDQGGVNQPQHF. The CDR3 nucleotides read TGTGCCAGCAGTGATCAAGGGGGGGTCAATCAGCCCCAGCATTTT.

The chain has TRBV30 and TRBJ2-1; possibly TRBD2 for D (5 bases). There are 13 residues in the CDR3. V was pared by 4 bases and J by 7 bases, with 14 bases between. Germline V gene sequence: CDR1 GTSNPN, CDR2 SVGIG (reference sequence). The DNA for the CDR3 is TGTGCCTGGACCAGTCCCGGGGAAAATGAGCAGTTCTTC. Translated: CAWTSPGENEQFF. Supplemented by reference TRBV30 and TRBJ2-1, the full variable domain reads SQTIHQWPATLVQPVGSPLSLECTVEGTSNPNLYWYRQAAGRGLQLLFYSVGIGQISSEVPQNLSASRPQDRQFILSSKKLLLSDSGFYLCAWTSPGENEQFFGPGTRLTVL.

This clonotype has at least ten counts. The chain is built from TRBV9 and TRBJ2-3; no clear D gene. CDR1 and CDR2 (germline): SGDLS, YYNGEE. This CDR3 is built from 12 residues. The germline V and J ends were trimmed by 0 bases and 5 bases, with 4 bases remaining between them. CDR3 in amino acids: CASSVEGDTQYF. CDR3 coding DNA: TGTGCCAGCAGCGTAGAAGGAGATACGCAGTATTTT.

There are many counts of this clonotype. CDR3 in DNA: TGCAGTGCTAGAACAGGGGTGGGAGAGACCCAGTACTTC. It translates to CSARTGVGETQYF. The chain uses TRBV20-1 and TRBJ2-5; 7 bases are shared with TRBD1. This CDR3 has 13 amino acids. V gave up 2 bases and J gave up 4 bases; unmatched junction bases: 4. In germline, CDR1 is DFQATT, CDR2 SNEGSKA (reference sequence).

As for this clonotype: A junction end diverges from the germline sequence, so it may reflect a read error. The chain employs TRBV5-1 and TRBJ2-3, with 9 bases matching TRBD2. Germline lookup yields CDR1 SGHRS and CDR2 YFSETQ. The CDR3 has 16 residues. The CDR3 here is CVSSSGAGGKTDTQYF. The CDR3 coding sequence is TGCGTCAGCAGCTCAGGGGCGGGGGGGAAAACAGATACGCAGTATTTT.

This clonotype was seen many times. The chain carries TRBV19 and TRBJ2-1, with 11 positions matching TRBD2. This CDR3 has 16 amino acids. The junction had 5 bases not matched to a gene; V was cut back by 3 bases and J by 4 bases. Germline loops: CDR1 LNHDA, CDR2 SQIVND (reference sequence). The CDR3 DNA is TGTGCCAGTAGTATTTTAGGGACTAGCGGTTACAATGAGCAGTTCTTC. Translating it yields CASSILGTSGYNEQFF.

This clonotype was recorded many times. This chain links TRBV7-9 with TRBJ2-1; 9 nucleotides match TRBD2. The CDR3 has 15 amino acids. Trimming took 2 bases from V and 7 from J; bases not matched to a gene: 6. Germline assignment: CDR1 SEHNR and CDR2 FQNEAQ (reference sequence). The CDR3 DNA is TGTGCCAGCAGCTTACGCGGGGGGGCCGAGAATGAGCAGTTCTTC. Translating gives CASSLRGGAENEQFF.

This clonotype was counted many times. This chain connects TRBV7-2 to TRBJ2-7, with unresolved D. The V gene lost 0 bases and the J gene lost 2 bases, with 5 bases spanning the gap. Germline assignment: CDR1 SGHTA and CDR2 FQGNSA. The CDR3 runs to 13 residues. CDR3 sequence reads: CASSLASTYEQYF. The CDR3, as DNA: TGTGCCAGCAGCTTAGCCAGCACCTACGAGCAGTACTTC. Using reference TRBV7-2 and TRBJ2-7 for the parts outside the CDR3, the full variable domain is GAGVSQSPSNKVTEKGKDVELRCDPISGHTALYWYRQSLGQGLEFLIYFQGNSAPDKSGLPSDRFSAERTGGSVSTLTIQRTQQEDSAVYLCASSLASTYEQYFGPGTRLTVT.

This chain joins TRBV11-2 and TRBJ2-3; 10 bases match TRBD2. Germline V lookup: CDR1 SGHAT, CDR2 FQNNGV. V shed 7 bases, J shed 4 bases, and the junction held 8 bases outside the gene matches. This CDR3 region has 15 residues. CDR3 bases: TGTGCCAGCAAAAGCGGGGGGGCGGCCTCAGATACGCAGTATTTT. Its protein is CASKSGGAASDTQYF.